Listed below are T cell receptor beta chains from one sample, sequenced in a study of identical twins. Each CDR3 protein gets one entry after TCRdb re-called the 5' RACE reads with MiXCR. Among over 200,000 distinct CDR3 sequences listed, about 6.7% were seen once. These data are also associated with another study on T cells expressing NK-cell markers.

The sample consisted of CD8+ T cells sorted from blood. The receptors were sampled from a woman under 30 in good health. CDR3s include the opening cysteine and the closing phenylalanine or tryptophan. D genes are given only for firm matches. Clone size is stated in some rows and not others, as once, few, many or a class when expanded.

D	V	size	J	CDR3	DNA
TRBD2	TRBV7-8	few	TRBJ2-5	CASSLAGLGYQETQYF	TGTGCCAGCAGCTTGGCGGGACTAGGGTACCAAGAGACCCAGTACTTC
TRBD2	TRBV20-1	.	TRBJ2-5	CSAITSGRGKTQYF	TGCAGTGCTATCACGAGCGGGAGAGGAAAGACCCAGTACTTC
.	TRBV19	few	TRBJ2-3	CASSISSGTTTDTQYF	TGTGCCAGTAGTATCTCCTCGGGGACAACCACAGATACGCAGTATTTT
.	TRBV7-9	.	TRBJ2-1	CASSLELAYNEQFF	TGTGCCAGCAGCTTGGAGCTAGCCTACAATGAGCAGTTCTTC
.	TRBV27	.	TRBJ2-7	CASSLAGLREQYF	TGTGCCAGCAGTTTAGCGGGGCTGCGGGAGCAGTACTTC
TRBD2	TRBV5-1	few	TRBJ2-3	CASTVPPASGGPNTDTQYF	TGCGCCAGCACCGTACCGCCTGCTTCGGGGGGGCCAAACACAGATACGCAGTATTTT
TRBD1	TRBV7-3	few	TRBJ1-2	CASSPGQGIDYGYTF	TGTGCCAGCAGCCCTGGACAGGGGATAGACTATGGCTACACCTTC
.	TRBV7-9	many	TRBJ2-5	CASSLVDIETQYF	TGTGCCAGCAGCTTAGTTGATATTGAGACCCAGTACTTC
.	TRBV10-2	many	TRBJ2-7	CASSDLGSYEQYF	TGCGCCAGCAGTGATCTAGGAAGCTACGAGCAGTACTTC
TRBD2	TRBV20-1	many	TRBJ2-1	CSAPEWTSGGDEQFF	TGCAGTGCTCCAGAATGGACTAGCGGGGGGGATGAGCAGTTCTTC
.	TRBV3-1	.	TRBJ2-2	CACSPLGQANTGELFF	TGTGCCTGCAGCCCATTAGGCCAGGCGAACACCGGGGAGCTGTTTTTT
.	TRBV9	.	TRBJ2-3	CASSALLGSTDTQYF	TGTGCCAGCAGCGCCCTCCTGGGGAGCACAGATACGCAGTATTTT
TRBD1	TRBV7-9	few	TRBJ2-1	CASSPTGGREQFF	TGTGCCAGCAGCCCCACAGGGGGCAGAGAGCAGTTCTTC
TRBD2	TRBV29-1	many	TRBJ2-7	CSVVAGAYEQYF	TGCAGCGTCGTAGCGGGGGCATACGAGCAGTACTTC
.	TRBV25-1	.	TRBJ2-1	CASSDARVEQFF	TGTGCCAGCAGTGATGCCAGGGTTGAGCAGTTCTTC
.	TRBV12-3/TRBV12-4	few	TRBJ2-4	CASSQLNEGDLAKNIQYF	TGTGCCAGCAGTCAACTGAATGAGGGGGACTTAGCCAAAAACATTCAGTACTTC
.	TRBV4-2	few	TRBJ1-1	CASSQGGGIMNTEAFF	TGTGCCAGCAGCCAAGGTGGAGGAATCATGAACACTGAAGCTTTCTTT
.	TRBV29-1	few	TRBJ1-1	CSTRRDYLGAFF	TGCAGCACCCGCAGGGATTATCTGGGAGCTTTCTTT
TRBD2	TRBV7-2	many	TRBJ2-3	CASSSLLAGVADTQYF	TGTGCCAGCAGCTCCTTACTAGCGGGAGTAGCAGATACGCAGTATTTT
.	TRBV12-5	.	TRBJ2-4	CASGLTTGLAKNIQYF	TGTGCTAGTGGTTTGACCACGGGACTAGCCAAAAACATTCAGTACTTC
TRBD2	TRBV30	.	TRBJ2-7	CAWNPGLVTHEQYF	TGTGCCTGGAACCCGGGACTAGTGACCCACGAGCAGTACTTC
.	TRBV3-1	.	TRBJ1-4	CASSHDDEKLFF	TGTGCCAGCAGCCACGATGACGAAAAACTGTTTTTT
.	TRBV13	.	TRBJ1-3	CASSLEEDSSGNTIYF	TGTGCCAGCAGCTTAGAAGAGGACAGCTCTGGAAACACCATATATTTT
.	TRBV14	.	TRBJ1-5	CASSPDLGLLNQPQHF	TGTGCCAGCAGCCCCGATTTGGGACTTCTCAATCAGCCCCAGCATTTT
.	TRBV4-3	.	TRBJ2-7	CASSQKVNSYEQYF	TGCGCCAGCAGCCAAAAGGTCAACAGCTACGAGCAGTACTTC
.	TRBV13	many	TRBJ1-1	CASSFWGNTEAFF	TGTGCCAGCAGCTTCTGGGGGAACACTGAAGCTTTCTTT
.	TRBV6-1	many	TRBJ2-6	CASNAGGQGSSGANVLTF	TGTGCCAGCAACGCGGGGGGACAGGGATCCTCTGGGGCCAACGTCCTGACTTTC
.	TRBV5-1	.	TRBJ2-5	CASSTRDSDETQYF	TGCGCCAGCAGCACCCGGGACTCCGACGAGACCCAGTACTTC
.	TRBV12-3/TRBV12-4	few	TRBJ2-2	CASSPDVGGWTGELFF	TGTGCCAGCAGTCCCGACGTAGGAGGATGGACCGGGGAGCTGTTTTTT
.	TRBV27	many	TRBJ2-7	CASSAGTSSLYEQYF	TGTGCCAGCAGTGCGGGGACATCTTCATTATACGAGCAGTACTTC
.	TRBV29-1	few	TRBJ2-5	CSVEKPSETQETQYF	TGCAGCGTTGAGAAGCCTAGCGAAACCCAAGAGACCCAGTACTTC
.	TRBV12-3/TRBV12-4	.	TRBJ1-1	CASSHRGNTEAFF	TGTGCCAGCAGTCACCGGGGGAACACTGAAGCTTTCTTT
.	TRBV2	.	TRBJ2-1	CASIQGYRNEQFF	TGTGCCAGCATCCAGGGTTACCGCAATGAGCAGTTCTTC
.	TRBV12-3/TRBV12-4	many	TRBJ1-2	CASSLLANYGYTF	TGTGCCAGCAGTTTGCTAGCTAACTATGGCTACACCTTC
.	TRBV25-1	few	TRBJ2-1	CASGTYNEQFF	TGTGCCAGCGGGACCTACAATGAGCAGTTCTTC